The clone carrying this T cell receptor beta chain has just one count. These data originate in a study of blood T cell repertoires in COVID-19. Study as a whole: Sites across the United States, Italy and Spain contributed samples from acute and convalescent COVID-19.

Recruited during active infection, patients (from Seattle) were subsequently followed longitudinally. Source study methods: The authors estimated nucleated cell counts from reference gene primer amplification. The repertoire was sequenced with immunoSEQ multiplex PCR; TCRdb's copy has only in-frame clones and lacks some. D and trimming were read from the DNA, whereas the V and J calls and clone size are those reported in that table. The table includes 330,000 or so clones, approximately 89% detected once. The length of the CDR3 is 16 residues. Input material: peripheral blood. The chain employs TRBV21-1 and TRBJ2-4; TRBD1 is taken as the D call from the table, unchecked against the DNA. TRBV21-1 is an annotated pseudogene. The TCR comes from a woman aged 55 to 70 with COVID-19, enrolled during active disease. CDR3: CASSKKEAGTVNIQYF. The CDR3 nucleotides read TGTGCCAGCAGCAAAAAGGAGGCCGGGACAGTTAACATTCAGTACTTC.